The clone carrying this T cell receptor beta chain was recorded only once. Its antigen remains unknown. The data belong to a study of cytomegalovirus exposure and HLA in healthy donors. The study ran its PCR with 60 Vbeta and 13 Jbeta primers. Using immunoSEQ multiplex PCR, the repertoire was profiled, and TCRdb retains in-frame clones only, with some absent. The sample carries under 200,000 clones, roughly 80% recorded once. This CDR3 region has 18 residues. V lost 6 bases and J lost 0; bases outside the gene matches: 9. Per germline, CDR1 MGHDK and CDR2 SYGVNS. Findings and caveats of the study: An analysis that came later showed most CMV-associated TCR beta chains appearing HLA-restricted.

The clonotype originates from a woman younger than 30 in good health and CMV-seronegative. The J gene is TRBJ1-6, the V gene TRBV25-1, with TRBD1 matching over 9 bases. Material for sequencing was PBMCs. CDR3 sequence: CASRRTGEGSSYNSPLHF. The CDR3 DNA sequence: TGTGCCAGCAGGCGGACAGGGGAAGGGAGCTCCTATAATTCACCCCTCCACTTT.